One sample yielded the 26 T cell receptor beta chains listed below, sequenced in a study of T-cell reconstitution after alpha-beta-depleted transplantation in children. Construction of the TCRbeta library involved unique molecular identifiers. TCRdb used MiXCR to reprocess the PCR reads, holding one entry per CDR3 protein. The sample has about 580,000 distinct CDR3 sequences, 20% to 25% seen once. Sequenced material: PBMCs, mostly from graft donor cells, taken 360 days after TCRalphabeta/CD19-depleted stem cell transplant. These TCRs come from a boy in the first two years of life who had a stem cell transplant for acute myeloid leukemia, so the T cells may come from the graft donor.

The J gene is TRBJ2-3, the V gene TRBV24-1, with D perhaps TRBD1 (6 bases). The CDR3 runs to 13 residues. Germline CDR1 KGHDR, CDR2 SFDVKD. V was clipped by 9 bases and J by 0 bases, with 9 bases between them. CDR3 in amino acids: CATRDTSTDTQYF. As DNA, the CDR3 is TGTGCCACCCGGGACACCAGCACAGATACGCAGTATTTT.

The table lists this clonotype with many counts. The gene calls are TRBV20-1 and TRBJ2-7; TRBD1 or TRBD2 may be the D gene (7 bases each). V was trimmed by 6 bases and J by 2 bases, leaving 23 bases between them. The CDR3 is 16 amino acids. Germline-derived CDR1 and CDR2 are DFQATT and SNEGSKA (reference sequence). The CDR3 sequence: CSARTGIAGDPYEQYF. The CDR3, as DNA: TGCAGTGCCCGGACAGGAATTGCGGGGGACCCCTACGAGCAGTACTTC.

This chain's CDR3 is CSAHLAGYDNEQFF. Here the CDR3 DNA reads TGCAGTGCTCACCTAGCGGGGTATGACAATGAGCAGTTCTTC. The J gene is TRBJ2-1, the V gene TRBV20-1; TRBD2 matches 9 bases. CDR1 and CDR2 (germline): DFQATT, SNEGSKA (reference sequence). This CDR3 has 14 amino acids. The V gene end was trimmed by 5 bases and the J gene end by 5 bases; junction bases not matched to a gene: 7.

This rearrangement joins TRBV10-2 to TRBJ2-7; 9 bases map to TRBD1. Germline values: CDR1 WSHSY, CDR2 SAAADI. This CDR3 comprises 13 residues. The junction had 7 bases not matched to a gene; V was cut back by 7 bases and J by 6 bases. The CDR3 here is CASTDRGTGEQYV. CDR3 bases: TGCGCCAGCACTGACAGGGGGACGGGCGAGCAGTACGTC.

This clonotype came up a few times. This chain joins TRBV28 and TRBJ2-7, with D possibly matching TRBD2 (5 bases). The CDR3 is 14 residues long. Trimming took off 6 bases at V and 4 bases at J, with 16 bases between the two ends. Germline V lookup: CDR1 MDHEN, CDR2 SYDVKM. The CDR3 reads CASSSHRLPYEQYF. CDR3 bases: TGTGCCAGCAGCTCCCACAGACTACCTTACGAGCAGTACTTC.

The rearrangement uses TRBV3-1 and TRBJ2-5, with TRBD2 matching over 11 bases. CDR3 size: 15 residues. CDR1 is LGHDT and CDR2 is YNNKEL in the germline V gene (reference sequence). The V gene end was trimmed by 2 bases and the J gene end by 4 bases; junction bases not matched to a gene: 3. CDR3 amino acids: CASSQLAGGGETQYF. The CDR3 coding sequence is TGTGCCAGCAGCCAACTAGCGGGGGGTGGAGAGACCCAGTACTTC.

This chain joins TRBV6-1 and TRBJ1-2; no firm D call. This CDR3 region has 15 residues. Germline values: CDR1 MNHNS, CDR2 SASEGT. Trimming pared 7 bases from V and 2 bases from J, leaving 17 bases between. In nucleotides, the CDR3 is TGTGCCAGCACCGGACTAGGTTCCGGGAACTATGGCTACACCTTC. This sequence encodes CASTGLGSGNYGYTF.

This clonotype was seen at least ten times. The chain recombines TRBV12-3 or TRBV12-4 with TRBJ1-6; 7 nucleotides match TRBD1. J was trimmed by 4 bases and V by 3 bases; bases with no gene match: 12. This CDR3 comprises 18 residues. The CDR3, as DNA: TGTGCCAGCAGTTTCGGGCCGGGACAGAATAATTATAATTCACCCCTCCACTTT. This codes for CASSFGPGQNNYNSPLHF.

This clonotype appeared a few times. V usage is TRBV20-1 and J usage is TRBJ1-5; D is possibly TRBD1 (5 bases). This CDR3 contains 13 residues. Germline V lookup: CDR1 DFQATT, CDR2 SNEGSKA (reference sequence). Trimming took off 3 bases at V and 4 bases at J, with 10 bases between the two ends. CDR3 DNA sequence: TGCAGTGCTAGGACCGACAGAAATCAGCCCCAGCATTTT. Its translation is CSARTDRNQPQHF.

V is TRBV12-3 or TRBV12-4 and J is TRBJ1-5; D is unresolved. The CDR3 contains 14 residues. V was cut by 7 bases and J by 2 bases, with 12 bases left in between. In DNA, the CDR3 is TGTGCCAGCACCTCCTCCCATGGCAATCAGCCCCAGCATTTT. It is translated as CASTSSHGNQPQHF.

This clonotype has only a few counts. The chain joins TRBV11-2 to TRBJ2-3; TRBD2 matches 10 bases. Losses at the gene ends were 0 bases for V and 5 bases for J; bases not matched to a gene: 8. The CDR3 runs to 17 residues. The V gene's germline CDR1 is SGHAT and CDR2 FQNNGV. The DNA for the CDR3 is TGTGCCAGCAGCTTAGAGGTAGTAGCGGGGGGAGGAGATACGCAGTATTTT. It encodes CASSLEVVAGGGDTQYF.

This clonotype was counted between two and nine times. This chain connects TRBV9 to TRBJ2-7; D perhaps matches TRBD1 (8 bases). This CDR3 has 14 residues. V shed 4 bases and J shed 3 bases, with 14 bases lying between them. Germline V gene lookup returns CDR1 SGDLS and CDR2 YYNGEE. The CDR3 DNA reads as TGTGCCAGCAGCTCGACAGGGGAGGGCTACGAGCAGTACTTC. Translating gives CASSSTGEGYEQYF.

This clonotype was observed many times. The CDR3, as DNA: TGCGCCAGCAGCTTGTTCCGGGACAACTTGGGGGACACTGAAGCTTTCTTT. It encodes CASSLFRDNLGDTEAFF. The chain employs TRBV5-1 and TRBJ1-1, with D perhaps matching TRBD1 (6 bases). Trimming took 1 base from V and 3 from J, leaving 19 bases between them. Germline CDR1 and CDR2: SGHRS and YFSETQ. The length of the CDR3 is 17 residues. The whole variable domain, filled in from reference TRBV5-1 and TRBJ1-1, reads KAGVTQTPRYLIKTRGQQVTLSCSPISGHRSVSWYQQTPGQGLQFLFEYFSETQRNKGNFPGRFSGRQFSNSRSEMNVSTLELGDSALYLCASSLFRDNLGDTEAFFGQGTRLTVV.

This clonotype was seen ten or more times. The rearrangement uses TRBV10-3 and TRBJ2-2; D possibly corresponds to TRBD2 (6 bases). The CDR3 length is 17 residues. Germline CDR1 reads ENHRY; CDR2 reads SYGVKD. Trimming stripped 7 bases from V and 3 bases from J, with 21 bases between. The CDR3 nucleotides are TGTGCCATCATGTCGGGGACTCCCAATCGGGACACCGGGGAGCTGTTTTTT. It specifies CAIMSGTPNRDTGELFF.

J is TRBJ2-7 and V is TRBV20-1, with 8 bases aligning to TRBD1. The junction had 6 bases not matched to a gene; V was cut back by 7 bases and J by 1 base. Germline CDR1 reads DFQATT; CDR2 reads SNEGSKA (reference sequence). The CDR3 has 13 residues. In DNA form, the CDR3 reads TGCAGTGTTCGAGACAGGGGATCCTACGAGCAGTACTTC. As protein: CSVRDRGSYEQYF.

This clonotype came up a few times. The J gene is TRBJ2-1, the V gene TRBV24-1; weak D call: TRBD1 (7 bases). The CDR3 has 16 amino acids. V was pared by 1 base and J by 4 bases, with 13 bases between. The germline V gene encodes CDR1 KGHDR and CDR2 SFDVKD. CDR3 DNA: TGTGCCACCAGTGATTTAGCAGGGGGAGGATACAATGAGCAGTTCTTC. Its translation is CATSDLAGGGYNEQFF.

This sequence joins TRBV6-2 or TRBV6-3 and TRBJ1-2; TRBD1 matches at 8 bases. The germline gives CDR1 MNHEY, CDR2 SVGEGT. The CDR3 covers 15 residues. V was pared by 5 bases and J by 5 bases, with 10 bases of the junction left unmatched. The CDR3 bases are TGTGCCAGCAGTCCCAACAGGGGGAGTGGATATGGCTACACCTTC. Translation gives CASSPNRGSGYGYTF.

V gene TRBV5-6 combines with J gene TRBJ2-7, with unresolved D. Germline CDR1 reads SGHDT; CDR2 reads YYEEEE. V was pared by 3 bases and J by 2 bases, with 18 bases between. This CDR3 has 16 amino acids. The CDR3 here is CASSSLQFPMTYEQYF. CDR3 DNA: TGTGCCAGCAGCTCACTACAGTTTCCTATGACCTACGAGCAGTACTTC.

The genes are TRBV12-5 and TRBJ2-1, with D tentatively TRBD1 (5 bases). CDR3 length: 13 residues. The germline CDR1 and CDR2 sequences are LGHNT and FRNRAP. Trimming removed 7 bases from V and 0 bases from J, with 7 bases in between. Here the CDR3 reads CASAGSSYNEQFF. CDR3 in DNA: TGTGCTAGTGCAGGGTCCTCCTACAATGAGCAGTTCTTC.

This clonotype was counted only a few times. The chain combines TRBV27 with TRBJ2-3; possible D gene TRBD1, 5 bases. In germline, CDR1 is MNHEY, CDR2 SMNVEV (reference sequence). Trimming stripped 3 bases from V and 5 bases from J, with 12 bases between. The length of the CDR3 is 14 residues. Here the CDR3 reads CASSFSRAVDTQYF. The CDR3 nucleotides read TGTGCCAGCAGTTTCTCCAGGGCGGTAGATACGCAGTATTTT.

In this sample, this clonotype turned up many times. As DNA, the CDR3 is TGTGCCAGCAGCTTAGGTGGCGGGACAGCGGAAGAGACCCAGTACTTC. It yields the protein CASSLGGGTAEETQYF. The rearrangement joins TRBV11-2 to TRBJ2-5; D may be TRBD1 (7 bases). The CDR3 runs to 16 residues. Looked up from germline, CDR1 is SGHAT and CDR2 is FQNNGV. Trimming cost V 1 base and J 3 bases, with 15 bases left between them.

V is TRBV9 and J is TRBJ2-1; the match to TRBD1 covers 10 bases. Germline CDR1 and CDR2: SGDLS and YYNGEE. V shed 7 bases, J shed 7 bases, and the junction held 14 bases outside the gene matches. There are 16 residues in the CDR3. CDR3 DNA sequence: TGTGCCAGCGAACGGACTGGGACAGGGGTGATGAATGAGCAGTTCTTC. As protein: CASERTGTGVMNEQFF.

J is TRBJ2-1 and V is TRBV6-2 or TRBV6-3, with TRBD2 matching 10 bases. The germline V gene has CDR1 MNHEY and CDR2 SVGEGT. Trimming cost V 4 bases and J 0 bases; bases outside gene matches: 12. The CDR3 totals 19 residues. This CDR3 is CASSSPWGLATSSYNEQFF. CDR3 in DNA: TGTGCCAGCAGTTCCCCCTGGGGACTAGCGACGAGCTCCTACAATGAGCAGTTCTTC.

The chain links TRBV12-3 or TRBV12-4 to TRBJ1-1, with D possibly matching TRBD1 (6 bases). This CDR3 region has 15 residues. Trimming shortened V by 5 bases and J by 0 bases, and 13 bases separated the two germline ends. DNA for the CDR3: TGTGCCAGCAGTCCTCAGGGGCCTATGAACACTGAAGCTTTCTTT. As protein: CASSPQGPMNTEAFF.

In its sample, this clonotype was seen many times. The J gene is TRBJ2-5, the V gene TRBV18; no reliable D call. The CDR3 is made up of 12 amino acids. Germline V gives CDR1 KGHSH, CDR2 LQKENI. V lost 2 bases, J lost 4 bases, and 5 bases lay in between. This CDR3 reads CASSPTRETQYF. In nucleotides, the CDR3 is TGTGCCAGCTCACCAACCCGAGAGACCCAGTACTTC.

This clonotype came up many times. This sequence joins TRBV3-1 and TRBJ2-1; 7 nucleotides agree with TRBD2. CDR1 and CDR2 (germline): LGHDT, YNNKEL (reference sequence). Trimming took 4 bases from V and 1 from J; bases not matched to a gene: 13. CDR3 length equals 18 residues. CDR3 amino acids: CASSPLGLDLGSYNEQFF. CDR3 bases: TGTGCCAGCAGCCCTCTCGGACTAGATCTAGGGTCCTACAATGAGCAGTTCTTC.